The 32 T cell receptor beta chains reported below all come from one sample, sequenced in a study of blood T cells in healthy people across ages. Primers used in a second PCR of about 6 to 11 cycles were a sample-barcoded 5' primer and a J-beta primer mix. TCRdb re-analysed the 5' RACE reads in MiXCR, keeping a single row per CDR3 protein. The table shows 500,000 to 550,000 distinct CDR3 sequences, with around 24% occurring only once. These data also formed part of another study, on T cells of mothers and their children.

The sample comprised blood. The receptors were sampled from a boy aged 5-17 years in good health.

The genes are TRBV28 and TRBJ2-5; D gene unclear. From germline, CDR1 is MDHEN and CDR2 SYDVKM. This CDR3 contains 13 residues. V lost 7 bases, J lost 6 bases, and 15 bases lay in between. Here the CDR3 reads CASTSDPEKTQYF. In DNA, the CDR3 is TGTGCCAGCACCTCGGACCCGGAAAAGACCCAGTACTTC.

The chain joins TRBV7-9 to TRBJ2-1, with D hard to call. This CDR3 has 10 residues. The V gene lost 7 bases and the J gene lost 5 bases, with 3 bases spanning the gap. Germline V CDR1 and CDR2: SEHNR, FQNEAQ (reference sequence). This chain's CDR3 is CASIDNEQFF. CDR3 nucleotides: TGTGCCAGCATCGACAATGAGCAGTTCTTC.

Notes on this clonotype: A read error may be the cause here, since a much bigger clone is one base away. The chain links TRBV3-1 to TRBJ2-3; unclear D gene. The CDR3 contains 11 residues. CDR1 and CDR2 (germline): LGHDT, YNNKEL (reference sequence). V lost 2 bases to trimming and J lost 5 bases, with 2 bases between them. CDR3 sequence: CASSQKDTQYF. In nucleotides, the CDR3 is TGTGCCAGCAGCCAAAAAGATACGCAGTATTTT.

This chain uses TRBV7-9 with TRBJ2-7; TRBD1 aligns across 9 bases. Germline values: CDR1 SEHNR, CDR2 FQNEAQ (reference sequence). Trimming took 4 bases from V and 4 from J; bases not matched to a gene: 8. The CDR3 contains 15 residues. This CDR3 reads CASSWTGTGLYEQYF. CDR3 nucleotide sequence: TGTGCCAGCAGCTGGACCGGGACAGGGCTGTACGAGCAGTACTTC.

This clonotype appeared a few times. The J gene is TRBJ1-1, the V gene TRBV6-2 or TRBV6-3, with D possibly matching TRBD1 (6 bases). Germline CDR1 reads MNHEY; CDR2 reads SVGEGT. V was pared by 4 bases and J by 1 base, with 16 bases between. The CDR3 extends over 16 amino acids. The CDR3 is CASSSHREAKNTEAFF. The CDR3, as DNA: TGTGCCAGCAGTTCGCACAGGGAAGCTAAGAACACTGAAGCTTTCTTT.

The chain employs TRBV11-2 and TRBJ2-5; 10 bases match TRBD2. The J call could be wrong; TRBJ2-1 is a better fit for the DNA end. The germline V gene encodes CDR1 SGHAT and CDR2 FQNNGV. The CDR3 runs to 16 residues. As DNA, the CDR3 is TGTGCCAGCAGCTTGATAGCGGGAGGTGTGGCCAATGAGCAGTTCTTC. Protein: CASSLIAGGVANEQFF.

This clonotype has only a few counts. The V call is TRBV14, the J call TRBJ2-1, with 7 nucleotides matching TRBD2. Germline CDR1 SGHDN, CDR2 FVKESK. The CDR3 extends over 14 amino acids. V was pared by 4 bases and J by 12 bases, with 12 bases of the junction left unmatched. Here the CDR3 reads CASSLSTSFRAQFF. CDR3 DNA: TGTGCCAGCAGCCTATCGACTAGCTTTCGTGCGCAGTTCTTC.

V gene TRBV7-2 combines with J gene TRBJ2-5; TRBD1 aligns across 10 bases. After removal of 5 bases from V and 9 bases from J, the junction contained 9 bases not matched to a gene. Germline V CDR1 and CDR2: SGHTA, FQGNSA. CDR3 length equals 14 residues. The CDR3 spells CASSLGTGEMSQYF. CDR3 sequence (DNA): TGTGCCAGCAGCCTGGGGACAGGGGAGATGTCCCAGTACTTC.

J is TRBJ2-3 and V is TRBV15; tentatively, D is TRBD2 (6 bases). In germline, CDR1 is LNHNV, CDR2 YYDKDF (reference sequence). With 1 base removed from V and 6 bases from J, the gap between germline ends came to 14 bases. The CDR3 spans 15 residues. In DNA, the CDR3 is TGTGCCACCAGCAGAGTGGGGGGAACCGCTGATACGCAGTATTTT. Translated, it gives CATSRVGGTADTQYF. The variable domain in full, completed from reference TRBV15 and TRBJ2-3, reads DAMVIQNPRYQVTQFGKPVTLSCSQTLNHNVMYWYQQKSSQAPKLLFHYYDKDFNNEADTPDNFQSRRPNTSFCFLDIRSPGLGDTAMYLCATSRVGGTADTQYFGPGTRLTVL.

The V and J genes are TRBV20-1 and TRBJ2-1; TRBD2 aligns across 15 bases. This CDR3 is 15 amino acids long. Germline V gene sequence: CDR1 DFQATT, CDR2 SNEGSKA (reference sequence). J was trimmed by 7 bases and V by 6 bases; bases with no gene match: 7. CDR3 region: CSAPGTSGRLNEQFF. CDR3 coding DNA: TGCAGTGCCCCAGGGACTAGCGGGAGGTTAAATGAGCAGTTCTTC.

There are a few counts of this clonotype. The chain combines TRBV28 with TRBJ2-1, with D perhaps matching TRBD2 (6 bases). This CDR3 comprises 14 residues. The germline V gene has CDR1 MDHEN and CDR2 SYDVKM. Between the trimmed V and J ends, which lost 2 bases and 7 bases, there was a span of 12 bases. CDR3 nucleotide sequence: TGTGCCAGCAGTTTACTGCGCGGGGAAAATGAGCAGTTCTTC. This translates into CASSLLRGENEQFF.

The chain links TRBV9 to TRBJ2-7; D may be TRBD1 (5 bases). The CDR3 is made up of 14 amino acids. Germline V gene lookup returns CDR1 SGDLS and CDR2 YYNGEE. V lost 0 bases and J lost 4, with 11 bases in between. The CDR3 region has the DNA TGTGCCAGCAGCGTAGACCAGGGCACGTACGAGCAGTACTTC. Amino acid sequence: CASSVDQGTYEQYF.

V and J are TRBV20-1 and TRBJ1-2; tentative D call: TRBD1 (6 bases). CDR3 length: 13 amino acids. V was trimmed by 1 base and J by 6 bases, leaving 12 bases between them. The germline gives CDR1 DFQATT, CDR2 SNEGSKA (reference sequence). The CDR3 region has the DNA TGCAGTGCTAGAGGTCTGGGGGGGCATGGCTACACCTTC. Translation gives CSARGLGGHGYTF.

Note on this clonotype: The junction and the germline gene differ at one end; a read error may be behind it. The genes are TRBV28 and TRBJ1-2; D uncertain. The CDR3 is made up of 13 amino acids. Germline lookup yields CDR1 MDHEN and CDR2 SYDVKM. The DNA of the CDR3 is TGTGCCAACAGTTTACATGCCGGCTATGGCTACACCTTC. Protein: CANSLHAGYGYTF.

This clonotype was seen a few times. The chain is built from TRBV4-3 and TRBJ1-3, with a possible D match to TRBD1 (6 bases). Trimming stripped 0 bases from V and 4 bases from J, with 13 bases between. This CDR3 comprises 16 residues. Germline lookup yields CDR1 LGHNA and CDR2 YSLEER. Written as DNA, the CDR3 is TGCGCCAGCAGCCAAGAATATCGGACAGACGGAAACACCATATATTTT. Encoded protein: CASSQEYRTDGNTIYF.

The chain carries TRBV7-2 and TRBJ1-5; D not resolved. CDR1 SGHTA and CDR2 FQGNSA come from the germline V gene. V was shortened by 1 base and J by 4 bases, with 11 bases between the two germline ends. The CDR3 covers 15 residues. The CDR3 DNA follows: TGTGCCAGCAGCTTAGAGTATGCGGGGAATCAGCCCCAGCATTTT. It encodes CASSLEYAGNQPQHF.

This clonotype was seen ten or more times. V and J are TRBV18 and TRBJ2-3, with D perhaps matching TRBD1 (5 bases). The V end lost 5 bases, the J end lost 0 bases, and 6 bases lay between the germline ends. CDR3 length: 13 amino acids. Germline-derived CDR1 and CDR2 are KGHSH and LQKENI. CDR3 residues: CASSRQSTDTQYF. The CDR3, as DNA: TGTGCCAGCTCAAGACAGAGCACAGATACGCAGTATTTT.

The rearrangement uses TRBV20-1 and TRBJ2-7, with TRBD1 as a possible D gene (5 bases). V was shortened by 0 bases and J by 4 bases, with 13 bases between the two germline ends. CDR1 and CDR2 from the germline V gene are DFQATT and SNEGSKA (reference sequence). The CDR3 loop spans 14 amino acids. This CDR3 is CSARDQQGLYEQYF. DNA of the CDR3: TGCAGTGCTAGAGATCAGCAGGGTCTGTACGAGCAGTACTTC.

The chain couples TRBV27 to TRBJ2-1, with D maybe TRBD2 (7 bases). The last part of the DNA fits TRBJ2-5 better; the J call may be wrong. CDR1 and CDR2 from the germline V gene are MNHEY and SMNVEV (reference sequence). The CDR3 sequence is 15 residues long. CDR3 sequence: CASSLSGGAPETQYF. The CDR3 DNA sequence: TGTGCCAGCAGTTTAAGTGGGGGGGCCCCTGAGACCCAGTACTTC.

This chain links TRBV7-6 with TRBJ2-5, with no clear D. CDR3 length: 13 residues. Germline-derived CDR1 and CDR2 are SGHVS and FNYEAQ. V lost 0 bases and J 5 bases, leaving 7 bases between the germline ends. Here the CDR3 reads CASSLAIVETQYF. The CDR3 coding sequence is TGTGCCAGCAGCTTAGCTATTGTGGAGACCCAGTACTTC. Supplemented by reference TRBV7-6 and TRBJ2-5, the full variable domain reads GAGVSQSPRYKVTKRGQDVALRCDPISGHVSLYWYRQALGQGPEFLTYFNYEAQQDKSGLPNDRFSAERPEGSISTLTIQRTEQRDSAMYRCASSLAIVETQYFGPGTRLLVL.

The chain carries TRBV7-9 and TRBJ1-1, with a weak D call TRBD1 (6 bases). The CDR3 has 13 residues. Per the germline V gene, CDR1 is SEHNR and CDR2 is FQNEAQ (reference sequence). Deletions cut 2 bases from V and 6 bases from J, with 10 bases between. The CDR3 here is CASSLRAGAEAFF. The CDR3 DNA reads TGTGCCAGCAGCTTAAGGGCAGGGGCTGAAGCTTTCTTT.

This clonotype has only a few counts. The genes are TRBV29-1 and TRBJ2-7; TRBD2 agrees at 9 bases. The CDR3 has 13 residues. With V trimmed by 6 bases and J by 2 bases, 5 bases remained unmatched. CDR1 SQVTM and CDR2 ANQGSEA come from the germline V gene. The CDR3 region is CSVGTSRAYEQYF. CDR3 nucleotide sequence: TGCAGCGTCGGGACTAGCAGGGCCTACGAGCAGTACTTC.

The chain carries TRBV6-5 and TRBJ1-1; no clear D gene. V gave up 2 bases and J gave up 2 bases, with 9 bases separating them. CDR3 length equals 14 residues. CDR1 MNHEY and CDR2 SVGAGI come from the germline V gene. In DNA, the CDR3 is TGTGCCAGCAGTTACGGTAGGGTTAACACTGAAGCTTTCTTT. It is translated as CASSYGRVNTEAFF.

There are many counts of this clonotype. This CDR3 is CAIRGTPKETQYF. As DNA, the CDR3 is TGTGCCATCAGGGGGACGCCCAAAGAGACCCAGTACTTC. V gene TRBV10-3 combines with J gene TRBJ2-5, with D perhaps being TRBD1 or TRBD2 (5 bases each). The CDR3 spans 13 residues. V was shortened by 6 bases and J by 3 bases, with 11 bases between the two germline ends. CDR1 and CDR2 from the germline V gene are ENHRY and SYGVKD.

The chain's CDR3 is CSGRTGDTDTQYF. The CDR3 region has the DNA TGCAGCGGGAGGACAGGGGACACAGATACGCAGTATTTT. This chain uses TRBV29-1 with TRBJ2-3, with TRBD1 matching 9 bases. Unmatched junction bases numbered 4, after V lost 7 bases and J lost 2 bases. This CDR3 comprises 13 residues. Germline V gene lookup returns CDR1 SQVTM and CDR2 ANQGSEA.

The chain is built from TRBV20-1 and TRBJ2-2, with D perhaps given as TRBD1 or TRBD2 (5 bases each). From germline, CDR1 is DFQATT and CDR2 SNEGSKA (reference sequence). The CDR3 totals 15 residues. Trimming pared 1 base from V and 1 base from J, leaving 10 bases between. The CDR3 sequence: CSARGDHRNTGELFF. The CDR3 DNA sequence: TGCAGTGCTAGAGGGGACCACCGGAACACCGGGGAGCTGTTTTTT.

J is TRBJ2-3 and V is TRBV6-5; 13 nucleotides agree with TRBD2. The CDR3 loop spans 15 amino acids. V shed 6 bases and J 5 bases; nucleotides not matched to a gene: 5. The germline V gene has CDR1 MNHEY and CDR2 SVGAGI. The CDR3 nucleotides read TGTGCCAGCAGGGGACTAGCGGGATTGGAAGATACGCAGTATTTT. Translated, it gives CASRGLAGLEDTQYF.

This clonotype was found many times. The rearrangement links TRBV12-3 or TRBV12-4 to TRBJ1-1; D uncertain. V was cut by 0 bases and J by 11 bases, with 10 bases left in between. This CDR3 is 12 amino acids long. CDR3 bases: TGTGCCAGCAGTTTAGCGGAAAGGGCGGCTTTCTTT. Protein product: CASSLAERAAFF.

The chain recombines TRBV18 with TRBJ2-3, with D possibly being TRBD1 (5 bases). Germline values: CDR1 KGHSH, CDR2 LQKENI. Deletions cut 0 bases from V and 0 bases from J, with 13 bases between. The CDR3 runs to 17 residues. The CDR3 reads CASSPPAGFSSTDTQYF. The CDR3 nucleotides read TGTGCCAGCTCACCACCCGCAGGGTTTTCTAGCACAGATACGCAGTATTTT.

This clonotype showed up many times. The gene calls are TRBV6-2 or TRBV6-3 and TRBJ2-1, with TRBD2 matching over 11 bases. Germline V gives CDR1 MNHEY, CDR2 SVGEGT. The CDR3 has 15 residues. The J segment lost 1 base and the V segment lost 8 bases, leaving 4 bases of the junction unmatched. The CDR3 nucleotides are TGTGCCAGCGGGTCTAGCGGGGGGTCCTACAATGAGCAGTTCTTC. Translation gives CASGSSGGSYNEQFF.

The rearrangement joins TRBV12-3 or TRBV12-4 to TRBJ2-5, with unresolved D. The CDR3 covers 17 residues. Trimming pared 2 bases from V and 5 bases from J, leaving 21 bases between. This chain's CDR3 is CASSLPMVGKFGETQYF. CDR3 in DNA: TGTGCCAGCAGTTTACCCATGGTTGGCAAGTTCGGTGAGACCCAGTACTTC.

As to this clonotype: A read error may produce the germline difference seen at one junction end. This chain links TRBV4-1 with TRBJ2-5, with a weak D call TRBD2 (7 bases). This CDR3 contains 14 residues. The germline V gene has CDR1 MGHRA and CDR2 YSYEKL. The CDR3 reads CASSPRTSGGGPVF. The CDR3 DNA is TGCGCCAGCAGCCCCCGGACTAGTGGGGGCGGCCCGGTCTTC.